Shown below are 18 T cell receptor beta chains from a single sample sequenced in a study of T cell repertoires in cytomegalovirus infection. Their cognate antigens are unknown. In TCRdb, the reads were re-called with MiXCR into one record per CDR3 protein. The repertoire holds approximately 74,000 distinct CDR3 sequences, around 40% seen once, with approximately 93% in the top ten. The starting material was CD8+ T cells from cultured PBMCs, obtained from culture after CMV antigen stimulation. These receptor sequences come from a human donor in good health (CMV status not recorded). Some clones in this sample may be carry-over from other donors' samples.

V and J are TRBV6-1 and TRBJ2-1, with 10 positions matching TRBD1. CDR3 size: 15 residues. CDR1 and CDR2 (germline): MNHNS, SASEGT. V lost 1 base, J lost 8 bases, and 5 bases stayed unmatched. CDR3 in DNA: TGTGCCAGCAGTGAAGGGACAGGGGGGGGCGATGAGCAGTTCTTC. This encodes CASSEGTGGGDEQFF.

This clonotype was detected only a few times. The chain links TRBV4-3 to TRBJ2-2; D is unresolved. The CDR3 length is 15 residues. Germline V gene lookup returns CDR1 LGHNA and CDR2 YSLEER. V was clipped by 0 bases and J by 5 bases, with 10 bases between them. CDR3 amino acids: CASSQDPTGTGELFF. CDR3 nucleotides: TGCGCCAGCAGCCAAGATCCTACTGGGACCGGGGAGCTGTTTTTT.

This chain links TRBV7-8 with TRBJ1-5, with TRBD1 matching over 7 bases. The ends lost 3 bases at V and 6 bases at J; junction bases unmatched: 5. The V gene's germline CDR1 is SGHVS and CDR2 FQNEAQ. The length of the CDR3 is 14 residues. The CDR3 region has the DNA TGTGCCAGCAGCTTGACAGGGTACGGTCAGCCCCAGCATTTT. Protein: CASSLTGYGQPQHF.

This clonotype was seen more than once but under ten times. The chain links TRBV4-1 to TRBJ2-3; D gene ambiguous. The germline V gene has CDR1 MGHRA and CDR2 YSYEKL. The V end lost 1 base, the J end lost 7 bases, and 12 bases lay between the germline ends. The CDR3 extends over 14 amino acids. The CDR3 sequence: CASSQGPLANTQYF. CDR3 DNA: TGCGCCAGCAGCCAAGGACCCCTGGCCAATACGCAGTATTTT.

The V call is TRBV2, the J call TRBJ2-7, with 7 positions matching TRBD1. The CDR3 sequence is 16 residues long. The germline gives CDR1 SNHLY, CDR2 FYNNEI. V lost 7 bases, J lost 4 bases, and 16 bases stayed unmatched. The CDR3 bases are TGTGCCAGCACCGTTACCGGACCGGGACAGCCGTACGAGCAGTACTTC. This gives the protein CASTVTGPGQPYEQYF.

This clonotype showed up many times. The chain joins TRBV5-6 to TRBJ2-5; D remains ambiguous. Looked up from germline, CDR1 is SGHDT and CDR2 is YYEEEE. CDR3 length: 16 amino acids. The V end was cut by 2 bases, the J end by 2 bases, with 16 bases between. The CDR3 sequence: CASSFSLAEAQETQYF. The CDR3 DNA is TGTGCCAGCAGCTTTAGTCTCGCCGAAGCTCAAGAGACCCAGTACTTC.

The V gene is TRBV7-6, the J gene TRBJ1-4, with a possible D match to TRBD1 (5 bases). Looked up from germline, CDR1 is SGHVS and CDR2 is FNYEAQ. V was clipped by 0 bases and J by 8 bases, with 13 bases between them. This CDR3 is 15 amino acids long. The CDR3 DNA is TGTGCCAGCAGCTTAGCAGGGGAAGGAAGAGAAAAACTGTTTTTT. It specifies CASSLAGEGREKLFF.

The genes are TRBV28 and TRBJ1-1; 8 nucleotides align to TRBD1. The CDR3 spans 14 residues. Germline-derived CDR1 and CDR2 are MDHEN and SYDVKM. With V trimmed by 8 bases and J by 3 bases, 8 bases remained unmatched. DNA of the CDR3: TGTGCCAGCCGCTTGACAGGGGAGCACACTGAAGCTTTCTTT. This gives the protein CASRLTGEHTEAFF.

In its sample, this clonotype was seen many times. The V gene is TRBV12-3 or TRBV12-4, the J gene TRBJ2-7; D call uncertain. The V gene lost 5 bases and the J gene lost 1 base, with 3 bases spanning the gap. The CDR3 consists of 11 residues. CDR3 loop: CASSPSYEQYF. The CDR3 nucleotides read TGTGCCAGCAGTCCTTCCTACGAGCAGTACTTC.

This chain links TRBV6-6 with TRBJ2-1; D might be TRBD2 (5 bases). CDR1 MNHNY and CDR2 SVGAGI come from the germline V gene (reference sequence). V shed 8 bases and J shed 0 bases, with 11 bases lying between them. This CDR3 has 14 residues. The DNA for the CDR3 is TGTGCCAGCCATGAGCGGCTCTCCTACAATGAGCAGTTCTTC. This translates into CASHERLSYNEQFF.

This clonotype appeared a few times. V and J are TRBV12-3 or TRBV12-4 and TRBJ2-1, with 9 nucleotides matching TRBD2. This CDR3 has 17 amino acids. J lost 3 bases, V lost 0 bases, and 6 bases had no gene match. The CDR3 sequence is CASSLAPAGGLYNEQFF. CDR3 sequence (DNA): TGTGCCAGCAGTTTAGCGCCCGCGGGGGGGCTCTACAATGAGCAGTTCTTC.

V usage is TRBV7-8 and J usage is TRBJ1-6, with D possibly being TRBD1 (5 bases). V lost 5 bases and J lost 6, with 17 bases in between. Germline-derived CDR1 and CDR2 are SGHVS and FQNEAQ. The CDR3 consists of 16 residues. CDR3: CASSLVPGPTNSPLHF. The CDR3 nucleotides are TGTGCCAGCAGCCTGGTCCCGGGACCGACTAATTCACCCCTCCACTTT.

A note on this clonotype: A junction end diverges from the germline sequence, so it may reflect a read error. The chain has TRBV7-2 and TRBJ1-4, with TRBD1 identical over 8 bases. CDR3 length equals 14 residues. Germline-derived CDR1 and CDR2 are SGHTA and FQGNSA. CDR3 in amino acids: CASSLVGPPGQVIF. CDR3 sequence (DNA): TGTGCCAGCAGCTTAGTAGGTCCCCCGGGACAGGTTATTTTT.

The chain is built from TRBV7-6 and TRBJ2-1; D is possibly TRBD2 (6 bases). The CDR3 runs to 17 residues. The germline V gene has CDR1 SGHVS and CDR2 FNYEAQ. Between the trimmed V and J ends, which lost 5 bases and 0 bases, there was a span of 17 bases. The CDR3 bases are TGTGCCAGCAGCGGCACAGGCGGGACTCCCTCCTACAATGAGCAGTTCTTC. Protein sequence: CASSGTGGTPSYNEQFF.

The CDR3 spells CASSQRLLGTDTQYF. As DNA, the CDR3 is TGCGCCAGCAGCCAGAGGCTACTAGGAACAGATACGCAGTATTTT. This rearrangement joins TRBV4-1 to TRBJ2-3, with D possibly being TRBD2 (5 bases). The ends were cut back, 3 bases at V and 3 bases at J, with 13 bases in the middle. The CDR3 extends over 15 amino acids. Germline V gene sequence: CDR1 MGHRA, CDR2 YSYEKL.

This chain links TRBV19 with TRBJ1-2, with TRBD1 identical over 9 bases. This CDR3 is 15 amino acids long. The germline V gene has CDR1 LNHDA and CDR2 SQIVND (reference sequence). Trimming at V came to 1 base and at J to 6 bases, leaving 6 bases not matched to a gene. The CDR3 DNA sequence: TGTGCCAGTAGTATAGCCTCAACAGGGGGCGATGGCTACACCTTC. The encoded protein is CASSIASTGGDGYTF.

Notes on this clonotype: One end of the junction does not line up with germline, which may come from a read error. The gene calls are TRBV27 and TRBJ2-1; TRBD2 aligns across 9 bases. The CDR3 is made up of 15 amino acids. Germline values: CDR1 MNHEY, CDR2 SMNVEV (reference sequence). CDR3 nucleotides: TGTGCCAGCAGTGTATCTAGCGGGGTGAACAATGAGCAGTTCTTC. Its protein product is CASSVSSGVNNEQFF.

The chain joins TRBV27 to TRBJ2-1, with 13 bases identical to TRBD2. V gave up 3 bases and J gave up 4 bases; unmatched junction bases: 3. This CDR3 is 16 amino acids long. Germline CDR1 MNHEY, CDR2 SMNVEV (reference sequence). Written as DNA, the CDR3 is TGTGCCAGCAGTTTGGGACTAGCGGGGTCGTACAATGAGCAGTTCTTC. Its protein product is CASSLGLAGSYNEQFF.